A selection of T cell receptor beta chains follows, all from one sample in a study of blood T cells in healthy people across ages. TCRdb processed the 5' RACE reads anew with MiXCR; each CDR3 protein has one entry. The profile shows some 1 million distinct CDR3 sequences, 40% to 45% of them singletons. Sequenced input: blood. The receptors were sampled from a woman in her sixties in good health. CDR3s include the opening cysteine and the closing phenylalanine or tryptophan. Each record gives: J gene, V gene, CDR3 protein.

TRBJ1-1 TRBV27 CASTRYGGGYTEAFF
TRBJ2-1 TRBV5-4 CASSEGPSGNEQFF
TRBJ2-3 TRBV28 CASSPFWPLLSGGKTDTQYF
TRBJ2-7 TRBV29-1 CSVVDPGEQYF
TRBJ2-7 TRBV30 CAWSVTGTLPEQYF
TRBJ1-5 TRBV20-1 CSARVRTNANQPQHF
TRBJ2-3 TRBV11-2 CASSYLSGRYTDTQYF
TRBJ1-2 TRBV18 CASSPYSSFGYTF
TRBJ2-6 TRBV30 CAWSLETSGANVLTF
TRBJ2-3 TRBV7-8 CASSSAPPPAHTDTQYF
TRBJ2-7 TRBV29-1 CSVGRLGQGAQYF
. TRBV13 CASSSSMLTYEQYF
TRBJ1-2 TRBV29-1 CSGRTGGEYGYTF
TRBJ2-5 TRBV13 CASSLGRVAQETQYF
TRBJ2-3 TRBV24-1 CATSEFGLAGGLRDTQYF
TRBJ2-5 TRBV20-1 CSAMDQRAVKETQYF
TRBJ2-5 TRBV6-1 CASTQNQETQYF
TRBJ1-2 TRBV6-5 CASSYDSGRGYTF
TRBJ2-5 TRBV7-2 CACRLGETQYF
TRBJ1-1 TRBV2 CASGQYGNTEAFF
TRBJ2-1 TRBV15 CATSRDRLSYNEQFF
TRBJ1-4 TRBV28 CASSLGGARVEKLFF
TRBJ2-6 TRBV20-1 CSAPLSQNGANVLTF
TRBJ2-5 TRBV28 CASLRLGLEGTQYF
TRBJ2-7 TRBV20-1 CSASPGAVYEQYF
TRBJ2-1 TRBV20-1 CSGLARTSEYNEQFF
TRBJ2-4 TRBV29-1 CSVGSRGLSMAKNIQYF
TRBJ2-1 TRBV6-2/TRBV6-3 CASSPRTGRRAFNEQFF
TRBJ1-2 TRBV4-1 CASSQLTGIGGYTF
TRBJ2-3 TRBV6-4 CASSDRPGDLTDTQYF
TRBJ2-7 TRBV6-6 CASSYGGQGTVWEQYF
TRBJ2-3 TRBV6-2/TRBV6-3 CASSYPLLAGESTDTQYF
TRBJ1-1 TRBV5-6 CASSRARTEAFF
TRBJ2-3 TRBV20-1 CSARETGVTDTQYF
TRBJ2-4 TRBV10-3 CTISEREEGEQYF
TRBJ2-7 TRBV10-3 CAISEADHEQYF
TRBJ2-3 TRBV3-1 CASSRVGQGADTQYF
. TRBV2 CASRGAWRQETQYF